Listed here is a single TCR beta chain. Its target is unknown. The sample belongs to a study of response to subunit inactivated influenza vaccine. Study results and caveats: Every seasonal influenza vaccination brings in few new T cells, the authors suggested.

Trimming stripped 6 bases from V and 4 bases from J, with 19 bases between. Germline-derived CDR1 and CDR2 are DFQATT and SNEGSKA (reference sequence). The CDR3 loop spans 14 amino acids. TCRdb recomputed calls from the RT-PCR reads with MiXCR, one row per CDR3 protein. The sample contains around 710,000 distinct CDR3 sequences, approximately 15% of which appear only once. V gene TRBV20-1 combines with J gene TRBJ2-7; tentatively, D is TRBD1 (8 bases). This specimen consisted of PBMCs from blood, obtained roughly 2 weeks before vaccination. The sequence was obtained from a man aged 50 to 60 who received an inactivated influenza vaccine. Here the CDR3 DNA reads TGCAGTGCCGGACCTTTACAGGGGGGGTACGAGCAGTACTTC. This codes for CSAGPLQGGYEQYF.